The 14 T cell receptor beta chains below all came from one sample that was sequenced in a study of spatial heterogeneity in lung cancer. Time point in this sample: blood at routine non-recurrence follow-up after resection. One entry per CDR3 protein, called by TCRdb with MiXCR from the 5' RACE reads. The sample consists of roughly 32,000 distinct CDR3 sequences, roughly 10% of them appearing once. Sequencing was performed on PBMCs, taken at follow-up. Receptors originate from a female donor with early-stage non-small cell lung cancer.

The V gene is TRBV19, the J gene TRBJ2-3, with D possibly matching TRBD1 (5 bases). V lost 2 bases, J lost 2 bases, and 14 bases lay in between. CDR3 length equals 16 residues. Germline V gene sequence: CDR1 LNHDA, CDR2 SQIVND (reference sequence). The CDR3 is CASSIQGLATTDTQYF. CDR3 DNA sequence: TGTGCCAGTAGTATACAGGGTTTGGCGACCACAGATACGCAGTATTTT.

This clonotype was observed a few times. The chain joins TRBV2 to TRBJ1-2, with 9 bases that match TRBD1. The J segment lost 6 bases and the V segment lost 4 bases, leaving 3 bases of the junction unmatched. Per the germline V gene, CDR1 is SNHLY and CDR2 is FYNNEI. The CDR3 sequence is 13 residues long. CDR3 sequence: CASSGDREDGYTF. In nucleotides, the CDR3 is TGTGCCAGCAGTGGGGACAGGGAGGATGGCTACACCTTC.

This clonotype was counted many times. The CDR3 coding sequence is TGTGCCAGCAGCTTAAACGTCCCAGGGAACACCGGGGAGCTGTTTTTT. Translating gives CASSLNVPGNTGELFF. The chain carries TRBV7-6 and TRBJ2-2; D call uncertain. V gave up 2 bases and J gave up 1 base, with 11 bases separating them. From germline, CDR1 is SGHVS and CDR2 FNYEAQ. The CDR3 runs 16 residues.

In its sample, this clonotype was seen many times. J is TRBJ2-7 and V is TRBV6-5, with a tentative D call TRBD1 (6 bases). This CDR3 is built from 14 residues. Germline V gene lookup returns CDR1 MNHEY and CDR2 SVGAGI. V lost 4 bases to trimming and J lost 3 bases, with 13 bases between them. The CDR3, as DNA: TGTGCCAGCAGTTCTCATGGACAGAACTACGAGCAGTACTTC. Translation: CASSSHGQNYEQYF.

This clonotype was detected many times. The rearrangement links TRBV5-1 to TRBJ1-1, with D unresolved. V was shortened by 0 bases and J by 0 bases, with 9 bases between the two germline ends. CDR1 is SGHRS and CDR2 is YFSETQ in the germline V gene. This CDR3 spans 15 amino acids. The CDR3 spells CASSLGTGVNTEAFF. The CDR3 DNA reads TGCGCCAGCAGCTTGGGGACCGGGGTGAACACTGAAGCTTTCTTT.

This clonotype was recorded at least ten times. V usage is TRBV7-9 and J usage is TRBJ2-7; no clear D gene. The CDR3 spans 11 residues. CDR1 and CDR2 from the germline V gene are SEHNR and FQNEAQ (reference sequence). V lost 5 bases, J lost 3 bases, and 5 bases lay in between. Here the CDR3 reads CASSAYYEQYF. As DNA, the CDR3 is TGTGCCAGCAGCGCATACTACGAGCAGTACTTC.

Ten or more counts support this clonotype. J is TRBJ1-5 and V is TRBV10-3; D is uncertain. The CDR3 consists of 13 residues. CDR1 and CDR2 from the germline V gene are ENHRY and SYGVKD. Trimming took off 4 bases at V and 4 bases at J, with 8 bases between the two ends. The CDR3 DNA sequence: TGTGCCATCAGTGTTGGTGGGAATCAGCCCCAGCATTTT. Its translation is CAISVGGNQPQHF.

The V and J genes are TRBV20-1 and TRBJ2-1, with 7 bases matching TRBD1. The V gene end was trimmed by 6 bases and the J gene end by 5 bases; junction bases not matched to a gene: 13. In germline, CDR1 is DFQATT, CDR2 SNEGSKA (reference sequence). This CDR3 has 15 residues. CDR3 loop: CSAPFPGQLDNEQFF. The CDR3 DNA follows: TGCAGTGCCCCTTTCCCGGGACAGCTAGACAATGAGCAGTTCTTC.

In this sample, this clonotype turned up many times. The gene calls are TRBV27 and TRBJ1-2, with 8 bases identical to TRBD1. CDR1 and CDR2 from the germline V gene are MNHEY and SMNVEV (reference sequence). The CDR3 loop spans 11 amino acids. Unmatched junction bases numbered 7, after V lost 11 bases and J lost 8 bases. The CDR3 is CASTGGYGYTF. The CDR3 bases are TGTGCCTCCACAGGGGGTTACGGCTACACCTTC.

This clonotype was detected ten times or more. The chain employs TRBV6-5 and TRBJ2-1; possible D gene TRBD1, 6 bases. Germline V gives CDR1 MNHEY, CDR2 SVGAGI. The CDR3 is made up of 14 amino acids. V shed 2 bases and J shed 5 bases, with 10 bases lying between them. The CDR3 DNA is TGTGCCAGCAGTTACGCCGGACAGAACAATGAGCAGTTCTTC. Protein product: CASSYAGQNNEQFF.

This clonotype appeared a few times. The chain links TRBV2 to TRBJ1-2; D ambiguous. Germline-derived CDR1 and CDR2 are SNHLY and FYNNEI. Trimming stripped 7 bases from V and 3 bases from J, with 12 bases between. The CDR3 is 13 amino acids. CDR3 nucleotide sequence: TGTGCCAGCACCCCGGGGAAAGACTATGGCTACACCTTC. It is translated as CASTPGKDYGYTF.

This clonotype was counted at least ten times. This sequence joins TRBV5-6 and TRBJ2-5; possible D gene TRBD1, 5 bases. Trimming pared 4 bases from V and 3 bases from J, leaving 13 bases between. The CDR3 sequence is 14 residues long. CDR1 SGHDT and CDR2 YYEEEE come from the germline V gene. CDR3 in DNA: TGTGCCAGCAGCAATAAACAGGAAAAAGAGACCCAGTACTTC. It codes for CASSNKQEKETQYF. The full variable domain, in which reference TRBV5-6 and TRBJ2-5 provide the parts outside the CDR3, is DAGVTQSPTHLIKTRGQQVTLRCSPKSGHDTVSWYQQALGQGPQFIFQYYEEEERQRGNFPDRFSGHQFPNYSSELNVNALLLGDSALYLCASSNKQEKETQYFGPGTRLLVL.

Within the sample, this clonotype is medium-sized. The rearrangement uses TRBV29-1 and TRBJ1-5, with TRBD1 matching 11 bases. The CDR3 runs to 14 residues. J was trimmed by 5 bases and V by 6 bases; bases with no gene match: 6. Germline CDR1 and CDR2: SQVTM and ANQGSEA. This CDR3 is CSVKGQGGYQPQHF. CDR3 bases: TGCAGCGTAAAGGGACAGGGGGGTTATCAGCCCCAGCATTTT.

Many counts were recorded for this clonotype. V is TRBV12-3 or TRBV12-4 and J is TRBJ2-2; no clear D. The CDR3 is 15 amino acids. The ends were cut back, 7 bases at V and 4 bases at J, with 16 bases in the middle. CDR3 bases: TGTGCCAGCACCGTGGGAACAGTAAGCACCGGGGAGCTGTTTTTT. Its protein is CASTVGTVSTGELFF.